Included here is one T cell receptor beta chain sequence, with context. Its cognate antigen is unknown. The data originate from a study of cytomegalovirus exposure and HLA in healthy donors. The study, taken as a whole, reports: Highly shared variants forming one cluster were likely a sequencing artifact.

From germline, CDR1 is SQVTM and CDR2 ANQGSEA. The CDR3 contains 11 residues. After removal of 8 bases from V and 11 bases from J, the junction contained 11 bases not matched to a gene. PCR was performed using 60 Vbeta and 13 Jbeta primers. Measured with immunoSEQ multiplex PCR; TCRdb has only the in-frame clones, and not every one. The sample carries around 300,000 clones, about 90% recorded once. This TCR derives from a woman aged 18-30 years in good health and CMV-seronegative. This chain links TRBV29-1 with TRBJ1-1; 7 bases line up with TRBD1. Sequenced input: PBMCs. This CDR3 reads CSLNPRGDAFF. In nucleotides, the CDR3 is TGCAGCTTGAATCCCAGGGGGGACGCTTTCTTT.